This is a list of T cell receptor beta chains from one sample in a study of neurological immune-mediated disorders. One entry per CDR3 protein, called by TCRdb with MiXCR from the 5' RACE reads. The sample contains approximately 41,000 distinct CDR3 sequences, over 2% of which appear only once. The sample comprised PBMCs. These receptors were taken from a man aged 30 to 45 with multiple sclerosis. Both conserved end residues are part of each CDR3. D genes are given only for firm matches. Clone size appears in some rows only: once, few, many, or a class for an expanded clone.

j_call	d_call	v_call	clone_size	cdr3_aa	cdr3_nt
TRBJ2-2	NA	TRBV10-2	many	CASRDGDGELFF	TGCGCCAGCAGGGACGGAGACGGGGAGCTGTTTTTT
TRBJ2-6	NA	TRBV5-1	many	CASSLEGAGANVLTF	TGCGCCAGCAGCTTGGAAGGGGCTGGGGCCAACGTCCTGACTTTC
TRBJ1-2	TRBD1	TRBV29-1	many	CSVDPQGARGYTF	TGCAGCGTTGACCCACAGGGGGCCCGGGGCTACACCTTC
TRBJ2-7	NA	TRBV7-2	many	CASSLSDISYEQYF	TGTGCCAGCAGCCTCAGTGACATTTCCTACGAGCAGTACTTC
TRBJ1-1	NA	TRBV20-1	many	CSARLIMNTEAFF	TGCAGTGCTAGACTTATAATGAACACTGAAGCTTTCTTT
TRBJ2-7	NA	TRBV4-3	many	CASSARDGISYEQYF	TGCGCCAGCAGCGCCCGGGACGGCATCTCCTACGAGCAGTACTTC
TRBJ2-7	NA	TRBV14	many	CASSQVYEQYF	TGTGCCAGCAGCCAAGTTTACGAGCAGTACTTC
TRBJ1-5	NA	TRBV20-1	NA	CSAITGAQGNQPQHF	TGCAGTGCTATAACGGGGGCGCAGGGCAATCAGCCCCAGCATTTT
TRBJ1-1	NA	TRBV5-5	many	CASSLRAQNTEAFF	TGTGCCAGCAGCTTGCGGGCGCAGAACACTGAAGCTTTCTTT
TRBJ1-2	NA	TRBV7-3	many	CASSLSAGPTGNYGYTF	TGTGCCAGCAGCTTAAGCGCCGGGCCTACAGGGAACTATGGCTACACCTTC
TRBJ2-3	NA	TRBV6-1	many	CASSEEAGRTDTQYF	TGTGCCAGCAGTGAAGAGGCAGGGAGGACAGATACGCAGTATTTT
TRBJ1-5	NA	TRBV20-1	many	CSARIRGRSHQPQHF	TGCAGTGCTAGGATCAGGGGAAGGTCACACCAGCCCCAGCATTTT
TRBJ2-7	TRBD1	TRBV6-2/TRBV6-3	many	CASSYKGQRYEQYF	TGTGCCAGCAGTTACAAGGGACAGAGATACGAGCAGTACTTC
TRBJ1-6	NA	TRBV20-1	NA	CSARDGQSSYNSTLNF	TGCAGTGCTAGAGATGGACAGTCCAGCTATAATTCAACCCTCAACTTT
TRBJ1-2	NA	TRBV14	many	CASSQVGGAYTF	TGTGCCAGCAGCCAAGTGGGGGGCGCCTACACCTTC
TRBJ2-7	TRBD2	TRBV2	many	CASSPAYLAGTYEQYF	TGTGCCAGCAGTCCTGCGTACCTAGCGGGGACGTACGAGCAGTACTTC
TRBJ2-1	TRBD2	TRBV6-5	many	CASSSSGGAYEQFF	TGTGCCAGCAGTTCTAGCGGGGGGGCTTATGAGCAGTTCTTC
TRBJ2-7	NA	TRBV7-2	many	CASSPYRETYEQYF	TGTGCCAGCAGCCCCTACAGGGAGACTTACGAGCAGTACTTC
TRBJ2-7	NA	TRBV5-1	many	CASSLDSIGGEQYF	TGCGCCAGCAGCTTGGATAGTATCGGCGGTGAGCAGTACTTC
TRBJ2-5	NA	TRBV7-2	NA	CASSTDGKKGETQYF	TGTGCCAGCAGCACAGATGGCAAGAAGGGGGAGACCCAGTACTTC
TRBJ2-1	NA	TRBV12-3/TRBV12-4	many	CASSFRGRVNDEQFF	TGTGCCAGCAGTTTTAGGGGCAGGGTAAATGATGAGCAGTTCTTC
TRBJ2-1	NA	TRBV7-2	many	CASTPRFGSSYNEQFF	TGTGCCAGCACCCCACGTTTCGGGAGCTCCTACAATGAGCAGTTCTTC
TRBJ2-7	NA	TRBV5-1	many	CASSLESGVYTYEQYF	TGCGCCAGCAGCTTGGAATCAGGGGTTTACACCTACGAGCAGTACTTC
TRBJ2-2	NA	TRBV28	many	CASGLQGSAGELFF	TGTGCCAGCGGATTACAGGGATCGGCCGGGGAGCTGTTTTTT
TRBJ2-3	TRBD2	TRBV5-1	many	CASAGGRYTDTQYF	TGCGCCAGCGCGGGAGGACGATACACAGATACGCAGTATTTT
TRBJ1-1	NA	TRBV20-1	many	CSGAEMNTEAFF	TGCAGTGGGGCGGAAATGAACACTGAAGCTTTCTTT
TRBJ2-2	NA	TRBV7-8	many	CASEETGLTGELFF	TGTGCCAGCGAAGAGACAGGTCTAACCGGGGAGCTGTTTTTT
TRBJ2-6	NA	TRBV6-2/TRBV6-3	many	CASSSTEGSGANVLTF	TGTGCCAGCAGTTCCACCGAAGGATCTGGGGCCAACGTCCTGACTTTC
TRBJ1-5	NA	TRBV15	many	CSNQPQHF	TGTAGCAATCAGCCCCAGCATTTT
TRBJ2-1	TRBD1	TRBV5-1	many	CASSRGDSSYNEQFF	TGCGCCAGCAGCAGAGGGGACAGCTCCTACAATGAGCAGTTCTTC
TRBJ1-2	TRBD1	TRBV6-6	many	CASSITGERGYTF	TGTGCCAGCAGTATTACAGGGGAGCGCGGCTACACCTTC
TRBJ2-2	TRBD2	TRBV5-5	many	CASSVRGGTGELFF	TGTGCCAGCAGCGTCCGGGGGGGGACCGGGGAGCTGTTTTTT
TRBJ2-7	TRBD1	TRBV24-1	many	CATSDSTGAEQYF	TGTGCCACCAGTGACTCCACAGGGGCCGAGCAGTACTTC
TRBJ2-7	TRBD2	TRBV20-1	many	CSARWLAGNYEQYF	TGCAGTGCTAGATGGCTAGCGGGGAACTACGAGCAGTACTTC
TRBJ1-2	NA	TRBV3-1	many	CASSQGGVTNYGYTF	TGTGCCAGCAGCCAAGGCGGGGTAACTAACTATGGCTACACCTTC
TRBJ2-7	NA	TRBV27	many	CASSLIGSHEQYF	TGTGCCAGCAGTTTAATCGGGTCCCACGAGCAGTACTTC
TRBJ2-5	NA	TRBV10-3	many	CAISESPPEETQYF	TGTGCCATCAGTGAGTCGCCCCCAGAAGAGACCCAGTACTTC
TRBJ2-6	NA	TRBV4-2	many	CASSQDVTGEANVLTF	TGTGCCAGCAGCCAAGATGTAACGGGTGAGGCCAACGTCCTGACTTTC
TRBJ1-1	NA	TRBV29-1	many	CSVEDPLTGTNTEAFF	TGCAGCGTTGAAGATCCCCTTACGGGGACGAACACTGAAGCTTTCTTT
TRBJ2-1	NA	TRBV20-1	NA	CSAPTTGHNEQFF	TGCAGTGCCCCAACCACAGGCCACAATGAGCAGTTCTTC
TRBJ2-7	NA	TRBV7-2	many	CASSLAGKGYEQYF	TGTGCCAGCAGCCTAGCAGGGAAAGGCTACGAGCAGTACTTC
TRBJ1-3	NA	TRBV12-3/TRBV12-4	many	CASSPHRASQENTIYF	TGTGCCAGCAGTCCACACCGGGCCTCCCAAGAGAACACCATATATTTT
TRBJ2-7	NA	TRBV5-6	many	CASSLERASYEQYF	TGTGCCAGCAGCTTGGAGAGGGCCTCCTACGAGCAGTACTTC
TRBJ1-2	NA	TRBV12-3/TRBV12-4	many	CASTAGRGYGYTF	TGTGCCAGCACCGCCGGGAGGGGCTATGGCTACACCTTC
TRBJ2-1	NA	TRBV5-1	many	CASSLHLADSNEQFF	TGCGCCAGCAGCTTACACCTAGCCGATTCGAATGAGCAGTTCTTC
TRBJ2-1	TRBD2	TRBV28	many	CASRVQLAGSYNEQFF	TGTGCCAGCAGGGTTCAACTAGCGGGTAGCTACAATGAGCAGTTCTTC
TRBJ1-1	NA	TRBV10-3	many	CAISERALNTEAFF	TGTGCCATCAGTGAGCGGGCCCTGAACACTGAAGCTTTCTTT
TRBJ2-5	NA	TRBV7-9	many	CASSPQDGFQETQYF	TGTGCCAGCAGCCCACAGGACGGATTCCAAGAGACCCAGTACTTC